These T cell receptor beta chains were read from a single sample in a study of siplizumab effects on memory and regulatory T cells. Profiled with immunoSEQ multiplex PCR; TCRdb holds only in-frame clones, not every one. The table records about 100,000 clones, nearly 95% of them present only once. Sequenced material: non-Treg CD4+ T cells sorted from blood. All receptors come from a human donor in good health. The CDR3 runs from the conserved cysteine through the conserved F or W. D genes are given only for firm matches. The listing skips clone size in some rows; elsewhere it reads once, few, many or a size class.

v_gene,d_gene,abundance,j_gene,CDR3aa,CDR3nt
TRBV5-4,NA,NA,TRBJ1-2,CASSLRQPNYGYTF,TGTGCCAGCAGTCTCCGACAGCCTAACTATGGCTACACCTTC
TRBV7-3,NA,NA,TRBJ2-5,CASSLASAPETQYF,TGTGCCAGCAGCTTGGCTAGCGCCCCAGAGACCCAGTACTTC
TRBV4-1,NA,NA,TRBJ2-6,CASSSVVFAPAGANVLTF,TGCGCCAGCAGCTCAGTTGTTTTCGCCCCCGCTGGGGCCAACGTCCTGACTTTC
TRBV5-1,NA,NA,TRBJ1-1,CASSLSGGAPMNTEAFF,TGCGCCAGCAGCTTGTCGGGGGGCGCTCCCATGAACACTGAAGCTTTCTTT
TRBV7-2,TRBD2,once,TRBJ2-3,CASSRSSGEGDTQYF,TGTGCCAGCAGCCGATCTAGCGGGGAGGGAGATACGCAGTATTTT
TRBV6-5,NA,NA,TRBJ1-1,CASRGRGETFF,TGTGCCAGCAGAGGGAGAGGCGAAACTTTCTTT
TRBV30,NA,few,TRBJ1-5,CAWSDYNQPQHF,TGTGCCTGGAGTGATTACAATCAGCCCCAGCATTTT
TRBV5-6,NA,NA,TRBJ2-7,CASSPTPGRISYEQYF,TGTGCCAGCAGCCCAACCCCGGGACGGATCTCCTACGAGCAGTACTTC
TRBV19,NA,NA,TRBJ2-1,CASRVRRGSYNEQFF,TGTGCCAGTAGGGTGAGGCGGGGAAGCTACAATGAGCAGTTCTTC
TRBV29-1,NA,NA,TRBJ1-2,CSVEQGGYTF,TGCAGCGTTGAACAGGGGGGCTACACCTTC
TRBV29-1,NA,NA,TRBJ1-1,CSVGDLNTEAFF,TGCAGCGTGGGGGACCTGAACACTGAAGCTTTCTTT
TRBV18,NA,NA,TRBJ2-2,CASSPDRNTGELFF,TGTGCCAGCTCACCGGACAGGAACACCGGGGAGCTGTTTTTT
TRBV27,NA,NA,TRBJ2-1,CASSLWGRPLVF,TGTGCCAGCAGTTTATGGGGGAGGCCTCTAGTCTTC
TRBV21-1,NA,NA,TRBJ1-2,CASSYNREIGYTF,TGTGCCAGCAGCTATAACCGGGAAATCGGCTACACCTTC
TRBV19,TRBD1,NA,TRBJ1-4,CASSVGTAATNEKLFF,TGTGCCAGTAGTGTCGGGACAGCAGCAACTAATGAAAAACTGTTTTTT
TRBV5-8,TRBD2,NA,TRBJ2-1,CASSLARTSGSRNEQFF,TGTGCCAGCAGCTTGGCTAGGACTAGCGGGTCCCGTAATGAGCAGTTCTTC
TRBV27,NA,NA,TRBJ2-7,CASSLGATDFYEQYF,TGTGCCAGCAGTTTAGGGGCTACCGATTTTTACGAGCAGTACTTC
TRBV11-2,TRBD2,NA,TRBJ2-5,CASLSGGGKETQYF,TGTGCCAGCCTCTCGGGCGGGGGAAAAGAGACCCAGTACTTC
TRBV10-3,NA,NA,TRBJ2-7,CAISESRSYEQYF,TGTGCCATCAGTGAGTCGAGGTCCTACGAGCAGTACTTC
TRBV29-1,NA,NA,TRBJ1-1,CSVEGRHRVQAEAFF,TGCAGCGTTGAAGGTCGGCACAGGGTGCAAGCTGAAGCTTTCTTT
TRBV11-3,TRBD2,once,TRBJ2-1,CASRPHGLAAEQFF,TGTGCCAGCAGACCACACGGACTAGCCGCTGAGCAGTTCTTC
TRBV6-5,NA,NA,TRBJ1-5,CASSYGQGPNQPQHF,TGTGCCAGCAGTTACGGGCAGGGCCCCAATCAGCCCCAGCATTTT
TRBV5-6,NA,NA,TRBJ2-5,CASSLLRGGETQYF,TGTGCCAGCAGCTTGTTAAGGGGAGGCGAGACCCAGTACTTC
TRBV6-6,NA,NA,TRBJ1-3,CASSRRGSSSGNTIYF,TGTGCCAGCAGTCGAAGGGGGAGTTCCTCTGGAAACACCATATATTTT
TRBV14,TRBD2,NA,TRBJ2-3,CASSPRTRDTQYF,TGTGCCAGCAGCCCCAGGACTAGAGATACGCAGTATTTT
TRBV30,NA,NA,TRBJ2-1,CAWSVGSLVKFF,TGTGCCTGGAGTGTTGGCAGCCTAGTTAAGTTCTTC
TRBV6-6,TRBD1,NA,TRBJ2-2,CASIPDRGGAGELFF,TGTGCCAGCATCCCGGACAGGGGAGGGGCCGGGGAGCTGTTTTTT
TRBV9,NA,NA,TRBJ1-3,CASSATISNSGNTIYF,TGTGCCAGCAGCGCTACCATCAGTAACTCTGGAAACACCATATATTTT
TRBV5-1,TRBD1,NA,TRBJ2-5,CASSRPTGMETQYF,TGCGCCAGCAGCCGCCCGACAGGGATGGAGACCCAGTACTTC